The TCR beta chain under discussion was sequenced for a study of control samples from healthy donors and cancer patients. Germline V CDR1 and CDR2: MNHEY, SVGEGT. J gave up 1 base and V 5 bases, and 17 bases lay outside the gene matches. CDR3 length: 19 residues. The data were produced by immunoSEQ multiplex PCR, yet TCRdb's version contains in-frame clones alone and is incomplete. The data contain some 74,000 clones, over 80% of them seen just once; the ten biggest clones take up around a sixth. The V call is TRBV6-2 or TRBV6-3, the J call TRBJ2-1, with 7 bases that match TRBD1. The sample was blood. This clonotype was obtained from a man aged 60-69 years in good health. As DNA, the CDR3 is TGTGCCAGCAGTCAAGGGACAGCAGTGCCCTCCAGGTCCTACAATGAGCAGTTCTTC. Amino acid sequence: CASSQGTAVPSRSYNEQFF.